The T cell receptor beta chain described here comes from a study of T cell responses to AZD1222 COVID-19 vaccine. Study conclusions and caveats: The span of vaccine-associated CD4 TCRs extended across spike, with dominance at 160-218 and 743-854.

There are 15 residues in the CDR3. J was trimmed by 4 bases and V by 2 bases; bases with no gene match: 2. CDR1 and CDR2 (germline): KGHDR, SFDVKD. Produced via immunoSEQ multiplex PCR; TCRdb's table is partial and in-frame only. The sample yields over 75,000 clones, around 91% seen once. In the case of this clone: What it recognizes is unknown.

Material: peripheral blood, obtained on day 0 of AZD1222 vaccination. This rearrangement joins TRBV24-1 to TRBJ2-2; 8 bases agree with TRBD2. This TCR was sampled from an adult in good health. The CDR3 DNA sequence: TGTGCCACCAGTGATTCGCGGGAGGCCACCGGGGAGCTGTTTTTT. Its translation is CATSDSREATGELFF.